These 17 T cell receptor beta chains were sequenced from one sample in a study of post-analysis software for immune sequencing data. Unique molecular identifiers were present in the TCR beta cDNA libraries. TCRdb reanalysed the PCR reads using MiXCR and keeps one entry per CDR3 protein. This table has about 820,000 distinct CDR3 sequences, roughly 50% appearing once. The antigens for these receptors are not known. General study findings and limits: Four or five TRBV segments, TRBV5-6, TRBV5-1 and TRBV20-1 among them, were found more frequent in patients than controls.

The specimen sequenced was blood. These receptors all come from a girl aged 5-17 years with multiple sclerosis.

The chain recombines TRBV13 with TRBJ2-1; 8 bases agree with TRBD2. This CDR3 has 15 residues. The trim removed 3 bases at V and 7 bases at J, leaving 8 bases unmatched. Germline CDR1 is PRHDT and CDR2 is FYEKMQ (reference sequence). In DNA form, the CDR3 reads TGTGCCAGCAGCTTCCCCCCGGGACTAGGGAATGAGCAGTTCTTC. Amino acids: CASSFPPGLGNEQFF.

Only a few counts were recorded for this clonotype. V gene TRBV12-3 or TRBV12-4 combines with J gene TRBJ1-5; TRBD1 aligns across 12 bases. CDR3 size: 20 residues. The ends lost 3 bases at V and 1 base at J; junction bases unmatched: 13. CDR3 in amino acids: CASSFSPGTGGVPSNQPQHF. The CDR3 DNA is TGTGCCAGCAGTTTTAGCCCCGGGACAGGGGGCGTTCCAAGCAATCAGCCCCAGCATTTT.

A few counts support this clonotype. The rearrangement links TRBV9 to TRBJ2-7, with 7 bases lining up with TRBD2. Germline V gene sequence: CDR1 SGDLS, CDR2 YYNGEE. The CDR3 runs to 16 residues. V was pared by 0 bases and J by 2 bases, with 8 bases of the junction left unmatched. The CDR3 loop is CASSVGEGVQAYEQYF. The CDR3 coding sequence is TGTGCCAGCAGCGTAGGGGAGGGTGTACAGGCCTACGAGCAGTACTTC.

About this clonotype: Sequence at one end of the junction differs from germline and may be a read error. The chain recombines TRBV15 with TRBJ2-4; 8 nucleotides align to TRBD1. The DNA end favors TRBJ2-7, so the J call may be wrong. Germline V CDR1 and CDR2: LNHNV, YYDKDF (reference sequence). The CDR3 is 14 amino acids. CDR3 protein: CATGRGQGRYEQYF. The CDR3, as DNA: TGTGCCACCGGCAGAGGACAGGGACGGTACGAGCAGTACTTC.

This clonotype was picked up a small number of times. The chain uses TRBV20-1 and TRBJ2-3; perhaps TRBD2 as D (6 bases). The V end lost 6 bases, the J end lost 4 bases, and 14 bases lay between the germline ends. CDR1 and CDR2 from the germline V gene are DFQATT and SNEGSKA (reference sequence). This CDR3 has 13 residues. CDR3 DNA sequence: TGCAGTGCGGAAACCGGGAGAGCAGATACGCAGTATTTT. Translated, it gives CSAETGRADTQYF.

V is TRBV10-3 and J is TRBJ1-5; D unclear. V was cut by 6 bases and J by 3 bases, with 9 bases left in between. The CDR3 extends over 13 amino acids. Germline loops: CDR1 ENHRY, CDR2 SYGVKD. The CDR3 region is CAISANPNQPQHF. CDR3 in DNA: TGTGCCATCAGCGCCAATCCCAATCAGCCCCAGCATTTT.

This chain uses TRBV6-1 with TRBJ2-7, with no clear D. Germline V gene lookup returns CDR1 MNHNS and CDR2 SASEGT. The CDR3 loop spans 13 amino acids. V was shortened by 1 base and J by 3 bases, with 7 bases between the two germline ends. The CDR3 spells CASSEGKDYEQYF. The CDR3 region has the DNA TGTGCCAGCAGTGAAGGGAAGGACTACGAGCAGTACTTC.

The rearrangement uses TRBV7-3 and TRBJ2-7, with 8 positions matching TRBD2. The J call is doubtful: the DNA matches TRBJ2-5 better. Per germline, CDR1 SGHTA and CDR2 FQGTGA. This CDR3 is built from 15 residues. The CDR3 here is CASSPGGLVGETQYF. DNA for the CDR3: TGTGCCAGCAGCCCCGGGGGACTAGTAGGAGAGACCCAGTACTTC.

This clonotype appeared a few times. The chain combines TRBV7-9 with TRBJ1-2, with D possibly matching TRBD1 (5 bases). There are 17 residues in the CDR3. Deletions cut 0 bases from V and 7 bases from J, with 21 bases between. Germline CDR1 is SEHNR and CDR2 is FQNEAQ (reference sequence). As DNA, the CDR3 is TGTGCCAGCAGCTTAGCTACCGGGGACGGGACGAGGTTTGGCTACACCTTC. Translating gives CASSLATGDGTRFGYTF. The variable domain in full, with the rest retrieved from reference TRBV7-9 and TRBJ1-2, is DTGVSQNPRHKITKRGQNVTFRCDPISEHNRLYWYRQTLGQGPEFLTYFQNEAQLEKSRLLSDRFSAERPKGSFSTLEIQRTEQGDSAMYLCASSLATGDGTRFGYTFGSGTRLTVV.

The chain recombines TRBV7-9 with TRBJ2-1, with a weak D call TRBD1 (7 bases). This CDR3 contains 15 residues. V was clipped by 5 bases and J by 5 bases, with 16 bases between them. Germline loops: CDR1 SEHNR, CDR2 FQNEAQ (reference sequence). In DNA form, the CDR3 reads TGTGCCAGCAGCAACCAGGGGGGAGCCGACAATGAGCAGTTCTTC. It encodes CASSNQGGADNEQFF.

The chain joins TRBV7-3 to TRBJ2-1; 11 bases are shared with TRBD1. CDR3 length: 14 residues. The V gene's germline CDR1 is SGHTA and CDR2 FQGTGA. The ends lost 5 bases at V and 9 bases at J; junction bases unmatched: 6. CDR3 loop: CASSRGQGAFEQFF. The DNA for the CDR3 is TGTGCCAGCAGCCGAGGACAGGGGGCTTTTGAGCAGTTCTTC. The full variable domain, completed using reference TRBV7-3 and TRBJ2-1, is GAGVSQTPSNKVTEKGKYVELRCDPISGHTALYWYRQSLGQGPEFLIYFQGTGAADDSGLPNDRFFAVRPEGSVSTLKIQRTERGDSAVYLCASSRGQGAFEQFFGPGTRLTVL.

In this sample, this clonotype turned up a few times. This rearrangement joins TRBV5-1 to TRBJ2-5; 14 nucleotides agree with TRBD2. CDR3 length: 21 amino acids. Trimming took 4 bases from V and 4 from J; bases not matched to a gene: 21. From germline, CDR1 is SGHRS and CDR2 YFSETQ. The CDR3 region has the DNA TGCGCCAGCAGCCTGGGACTAGCGGGAGCATCTGGGGGTGACTCCACAGAGACCCAGTACTTC. Amino acids: CASSLGLAGASGGDSTETQYF. Looking up the rest from reference TRBV5-1 and TRBJ2-5 gives the full variable domain: KAGVTQTPRYLIKTRGQQVTLSCSPISGHRSVSWYQQTPGQGLQFLFEYFSETQRNKGNFPGRFSGRQFSNSRSEMNVSTLELGDSALYLCASSLGLAGASGGDSTETQYFGPGTRLLVL.

There are a few counts of this clonotype. The genes are TRBV7-8 and TRBJ2-3; tentatively, D is TRBD2 (6 bases). Looked up from germline, CDR1 is SGHVS and CDR2 is FQNEAQ. Trimming removed 10 bases at V and 6 bases at J, with 20 bases between. This CDR3 has 14 residues. CDR3 loop: CATLELAPRDTQYF. CDR3 sequence (DNA): TGTGCCACCCTAGAACTAGCCCCCCGGGATACGCAGTATTTT.

The chain has TRBV7-6 and TRBJ1-2; a possible D gene is TRBD1 (6 bases). V shed 5 bases and J shed 3 bases, with 16 bases lying between them. CDR3 length: 15 amino acids. The germline gives CDR1 SGHVS, CDR2 FNYEAQ. The CDR3 DNA reads as TGTGCCAGCAGCCCCCGCCCACAGGGCGACTATGGCTACACCTTC. Encoded protein: CASSPRPQGDYGYTF.

The chain couples TRBV12-3 or TRBV12-4 to TRBJ2-7, with 7 bases matching TRBD2. The CDR3 has 13 residues. The junction had 4 bases not matched to a gene; V was cut back by 6 bases and J by 2 bases. The CDR3 nucleotides are TGTGCCAGCAGAAAGCGGGGTGCCTACGAGCAGTACTTC. Translated, it gives CASRKRGAYEQYF.

The chain uses TRBV29-1 and TRBJ1-2; D is perhaps TRBD1 (6 bases). Trimming shortened V by 4 bases and J by 3 bases, and 18 bases separated the two germline ends. The CDR3 consists of 15 residues. Germline V gives CDR1 SQVTM, CDR2 ANQGSEA. CDR3 DNA sequence: TGCAGCGTTGTCGCAGTACAGGGTCCGGACTATGGCTACACCTTC. Translated: CSVVAVQGPDYGYTF.

The genes are TRBV29-1 and TRBJ2-5; D ambiguous. CDR1 SQVTM and CDR2 ANQGSEA come from the germline V gene. CDR3 size: 14 residues. The V end was cut by 0 bases, the J end by 2 bases, with 10 bases between. The CDR3 nucleotides read TGCAGCGTTGAAGATCGGTCAGTTCAAGAGACCCAGTACTTC. This encodes CSVEDRSVQETQYF.